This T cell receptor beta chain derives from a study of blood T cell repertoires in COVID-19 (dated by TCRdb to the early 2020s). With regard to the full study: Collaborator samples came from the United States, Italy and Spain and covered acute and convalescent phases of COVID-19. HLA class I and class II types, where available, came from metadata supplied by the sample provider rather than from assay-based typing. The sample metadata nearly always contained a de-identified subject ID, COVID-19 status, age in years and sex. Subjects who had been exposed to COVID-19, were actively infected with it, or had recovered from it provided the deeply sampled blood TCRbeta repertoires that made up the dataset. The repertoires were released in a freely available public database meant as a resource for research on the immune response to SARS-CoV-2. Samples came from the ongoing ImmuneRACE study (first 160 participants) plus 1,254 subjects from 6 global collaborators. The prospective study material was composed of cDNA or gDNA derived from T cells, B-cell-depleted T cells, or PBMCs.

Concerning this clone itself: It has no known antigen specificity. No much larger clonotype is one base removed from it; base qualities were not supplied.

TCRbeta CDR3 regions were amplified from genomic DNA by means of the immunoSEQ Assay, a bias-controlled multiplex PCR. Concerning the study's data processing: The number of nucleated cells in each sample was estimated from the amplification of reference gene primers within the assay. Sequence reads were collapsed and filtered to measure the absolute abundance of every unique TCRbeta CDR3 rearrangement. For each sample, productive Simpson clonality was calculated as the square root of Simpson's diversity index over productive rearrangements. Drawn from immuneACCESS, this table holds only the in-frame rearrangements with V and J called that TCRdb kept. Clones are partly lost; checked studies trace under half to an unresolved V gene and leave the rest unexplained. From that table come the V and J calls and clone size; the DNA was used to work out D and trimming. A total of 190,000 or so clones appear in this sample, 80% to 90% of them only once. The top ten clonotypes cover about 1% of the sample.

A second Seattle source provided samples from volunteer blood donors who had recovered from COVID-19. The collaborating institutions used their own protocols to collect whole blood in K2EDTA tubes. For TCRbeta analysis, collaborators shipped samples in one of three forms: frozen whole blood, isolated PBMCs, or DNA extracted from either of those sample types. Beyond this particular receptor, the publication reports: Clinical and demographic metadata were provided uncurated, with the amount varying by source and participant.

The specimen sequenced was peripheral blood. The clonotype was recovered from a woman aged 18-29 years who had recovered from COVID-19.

The DNA sequence is TGTGCCAGCAGAATTCTGGCAGACTCCTACAATGAGCAGTTCTTC. This encodes CASRILADSYNEQFF. This sequence uses TRBV6-5 and TRBJ2-1; the D segment cannot be called with confidence. The trim is 6 bases for V and 0 bases for J, with a gap of 12 bases between the germline ends. CDR3 length: 15 amino acids, cysteine to phenylalanine. Of the read, only the CDR3 DNA is kept; its 45 bases are in frame from base 1. Reading the germline V gene gives CDR1 MNHEY and CDR2 SVGAGI.